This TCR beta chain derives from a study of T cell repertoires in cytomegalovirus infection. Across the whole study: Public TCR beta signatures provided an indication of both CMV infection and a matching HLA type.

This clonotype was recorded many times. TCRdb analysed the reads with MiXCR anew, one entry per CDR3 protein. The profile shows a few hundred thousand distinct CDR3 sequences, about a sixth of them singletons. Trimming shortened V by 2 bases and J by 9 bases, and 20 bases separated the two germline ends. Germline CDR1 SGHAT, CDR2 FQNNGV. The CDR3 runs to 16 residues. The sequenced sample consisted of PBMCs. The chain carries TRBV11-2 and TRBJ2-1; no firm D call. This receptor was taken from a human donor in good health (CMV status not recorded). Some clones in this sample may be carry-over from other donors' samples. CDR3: CASSLTQLSRPPEQFF. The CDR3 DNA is TGTGCCAGCAGCTTAACCCAGCTTTCCAGGCCCCCTGAGCAGTTCTTC.